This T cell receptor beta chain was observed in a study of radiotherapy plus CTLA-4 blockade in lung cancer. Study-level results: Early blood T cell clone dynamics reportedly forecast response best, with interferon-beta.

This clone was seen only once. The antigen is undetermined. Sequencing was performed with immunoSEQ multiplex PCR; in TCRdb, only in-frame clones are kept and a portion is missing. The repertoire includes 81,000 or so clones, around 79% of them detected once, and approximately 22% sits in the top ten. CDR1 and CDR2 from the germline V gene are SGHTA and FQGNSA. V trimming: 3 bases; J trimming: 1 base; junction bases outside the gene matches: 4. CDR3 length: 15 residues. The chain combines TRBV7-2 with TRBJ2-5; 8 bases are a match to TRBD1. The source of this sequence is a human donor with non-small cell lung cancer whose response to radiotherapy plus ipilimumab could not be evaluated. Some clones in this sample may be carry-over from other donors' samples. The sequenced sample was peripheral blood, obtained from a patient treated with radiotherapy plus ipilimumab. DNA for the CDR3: TGTGCCAGCAGCTTCGGGACAGGAATCCAAGAGACCCAGTACTTC. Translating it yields CASSFGTGIQETQYF.